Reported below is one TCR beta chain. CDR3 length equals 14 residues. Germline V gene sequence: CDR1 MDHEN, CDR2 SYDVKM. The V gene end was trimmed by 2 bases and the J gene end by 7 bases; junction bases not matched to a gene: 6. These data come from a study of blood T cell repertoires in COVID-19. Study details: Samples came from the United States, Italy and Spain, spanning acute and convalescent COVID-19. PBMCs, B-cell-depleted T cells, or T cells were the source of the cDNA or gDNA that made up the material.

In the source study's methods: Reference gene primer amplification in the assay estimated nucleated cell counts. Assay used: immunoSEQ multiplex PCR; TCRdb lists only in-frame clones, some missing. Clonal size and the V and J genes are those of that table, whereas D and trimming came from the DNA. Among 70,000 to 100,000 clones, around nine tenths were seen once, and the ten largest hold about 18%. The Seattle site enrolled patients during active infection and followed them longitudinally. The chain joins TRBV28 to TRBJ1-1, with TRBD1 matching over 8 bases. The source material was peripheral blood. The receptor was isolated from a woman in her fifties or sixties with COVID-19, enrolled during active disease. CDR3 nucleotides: TGTGCCAGCAGTTTACCGGACAGGGTGGGTGAAGCTTTCTTT. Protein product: CASSLPDRVGEAFF.